The sequence of this T cell receptor beta chain was determined in a study of CD8 T cells in Susac syndrome. On the study more broadly: Clinical remission applied to roughly 8 sequenced Susac syndrome patients, and about 6 had active disease.

The CDR3 is 17 amino acids. Trimming shortened V by 1 base and J by 2 bases, and 16 bases separated the two germline ends. The germline V gene has CDR1 SGHNT and CDR2 YYREEE (reference sequence). RNA amounts of roughly 0.5 to 1 ug underwent reverse transcription with random hexamers. TCRdb independently ran MiXCR on the immunoSEQ multiplex PCR reads; one entry per CDR3 protein. Of some 130,000 distinct CDR3 sequences in the sample, 85% to 95% were seen once. A single count supports this clonotype. Sequenced: CD8+ T cells from PBMCs. The clonotype was recovered from a human donor with Susac syndrome. This chain uses TRBV5-4 with TRBJ2-1; the D gene is possibly TRBD2 (6 bases). Here the CDR3 DNA reads TGTGCCAGCAGCTTGACCCTGTCAGCGGGCCCCTACAATGAGCAGTTCTTC. Protein product: CASSLTLSAGPYNEQFF.